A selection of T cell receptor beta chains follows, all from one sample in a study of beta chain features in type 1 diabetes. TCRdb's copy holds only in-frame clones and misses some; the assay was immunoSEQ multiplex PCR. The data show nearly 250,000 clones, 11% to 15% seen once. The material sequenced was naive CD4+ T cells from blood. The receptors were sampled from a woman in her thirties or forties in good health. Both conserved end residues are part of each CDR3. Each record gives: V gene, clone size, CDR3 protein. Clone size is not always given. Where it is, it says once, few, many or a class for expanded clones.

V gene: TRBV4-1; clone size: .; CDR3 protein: CASSQGQPNSPLHF
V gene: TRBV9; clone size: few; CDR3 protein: CASSHRTGPLHF
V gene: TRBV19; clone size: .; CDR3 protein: CASSAVKGTGSYNEQFF
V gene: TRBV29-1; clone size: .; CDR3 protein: CSVAPRLQGHTEAFF
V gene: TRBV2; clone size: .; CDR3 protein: CASRGRAAAIRSPLHF
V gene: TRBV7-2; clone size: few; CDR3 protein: CASSLPGQGWEKLFF
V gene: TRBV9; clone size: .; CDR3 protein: CASSVEWGGYGYTF
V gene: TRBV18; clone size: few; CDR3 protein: CASSPRQTSSNTGELFF
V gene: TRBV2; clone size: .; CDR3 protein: CASSTPNTEAFF
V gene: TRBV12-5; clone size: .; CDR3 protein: CASALGEGTEAFF
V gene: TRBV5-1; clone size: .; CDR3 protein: CASNLGEPYNEQFF
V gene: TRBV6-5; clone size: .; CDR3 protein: CASSYSTDLGTEAFF
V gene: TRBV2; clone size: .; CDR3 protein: CASNPGWVGTQYF
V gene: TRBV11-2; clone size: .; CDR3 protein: CASSPEVDEQYF
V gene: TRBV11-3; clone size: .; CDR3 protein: CASSSGFYNEQFF
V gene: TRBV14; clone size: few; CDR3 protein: CASSQGLTGTVYGYTF
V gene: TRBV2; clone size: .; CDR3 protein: CASSRQRNTGELFF
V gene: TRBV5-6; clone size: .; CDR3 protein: CASSIGQGSYEQYF
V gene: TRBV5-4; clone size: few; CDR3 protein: CASSAGFGEGRTEAFF
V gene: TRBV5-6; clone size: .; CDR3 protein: CASSLVTLGRSYNSPLHF
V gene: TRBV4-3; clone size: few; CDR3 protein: CASSQDLAGLGSSEAFF
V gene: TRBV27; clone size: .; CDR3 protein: CASSLLQGDTEAFF
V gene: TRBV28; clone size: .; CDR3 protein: CASSTGQLQYAGNTIYF
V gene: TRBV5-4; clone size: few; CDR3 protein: CASSLGIGTGNTGELFF
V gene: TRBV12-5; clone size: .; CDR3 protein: CASGPWLAGGKETQYF
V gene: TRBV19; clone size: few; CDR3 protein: CASSIDQGGQPQHF
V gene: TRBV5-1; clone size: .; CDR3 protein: CASTVEGSRGQETQYF
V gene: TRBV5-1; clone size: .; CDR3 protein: CASSLGGHAAYEQYF
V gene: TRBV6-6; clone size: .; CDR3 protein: CASSTYPPEGYTF
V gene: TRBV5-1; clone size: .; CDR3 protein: CASNRDSQETQYF
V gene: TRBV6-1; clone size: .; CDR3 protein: CASSDPGQGPRDYGYTF
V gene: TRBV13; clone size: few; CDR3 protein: CASSLAQRYTEAFF
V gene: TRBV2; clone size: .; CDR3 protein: CASSGGGPQPQHF
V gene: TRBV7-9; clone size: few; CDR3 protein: CASSLGSASGITDTQYF
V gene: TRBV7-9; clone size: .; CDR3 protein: CASSLARSGSYNEQFF
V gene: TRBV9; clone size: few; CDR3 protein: CASSIWTGSTEAFF
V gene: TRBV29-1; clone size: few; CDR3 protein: CSVSGGDTQYF
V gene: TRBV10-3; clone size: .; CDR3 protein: CAISMSGQSNSPLHF
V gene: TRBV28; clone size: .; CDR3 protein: CASSSPGANQPQHF
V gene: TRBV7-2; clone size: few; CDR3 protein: CASSLGTGIGYTF
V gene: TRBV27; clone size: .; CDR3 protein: CASSSGTGDYSPLHF
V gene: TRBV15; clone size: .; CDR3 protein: CATSRGSAGGPGKTQYF
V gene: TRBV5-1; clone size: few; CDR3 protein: CASSLGYGQLINYGYTF
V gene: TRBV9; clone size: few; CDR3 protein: CASSVELGSGPYSNTGELFF
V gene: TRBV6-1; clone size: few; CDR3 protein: CASSERVGGFYEQYF
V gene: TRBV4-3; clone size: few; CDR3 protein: CASSPRDRGPFEQYF
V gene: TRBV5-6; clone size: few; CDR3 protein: CASSIAWSEEKLFF
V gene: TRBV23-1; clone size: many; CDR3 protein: CASSQGTVIAKNIQYF
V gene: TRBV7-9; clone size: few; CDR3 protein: CASSLGATGMTDTQYF
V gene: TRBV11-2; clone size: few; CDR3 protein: CASSFAGADTQYF
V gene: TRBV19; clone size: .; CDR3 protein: CASREIAEGAGNTIYF
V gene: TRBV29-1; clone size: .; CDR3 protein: CSVPGQGAYEQYF
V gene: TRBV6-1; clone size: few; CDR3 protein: CASSAIGGPVGNIQYF
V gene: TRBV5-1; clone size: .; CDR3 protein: CASSKTGLSPDEQFF
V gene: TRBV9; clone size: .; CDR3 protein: CASSTGSNEQYF
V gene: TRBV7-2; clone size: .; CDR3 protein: CASSLTSYEQYF
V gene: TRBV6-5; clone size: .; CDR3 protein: CASSYLGQYNSPLHF
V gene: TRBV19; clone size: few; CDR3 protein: CASSIVGGTSGGNEQFF
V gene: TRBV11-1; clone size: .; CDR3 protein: CASSILPFGGTDTQYF
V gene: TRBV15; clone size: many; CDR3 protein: CATSPGQSYEQYF